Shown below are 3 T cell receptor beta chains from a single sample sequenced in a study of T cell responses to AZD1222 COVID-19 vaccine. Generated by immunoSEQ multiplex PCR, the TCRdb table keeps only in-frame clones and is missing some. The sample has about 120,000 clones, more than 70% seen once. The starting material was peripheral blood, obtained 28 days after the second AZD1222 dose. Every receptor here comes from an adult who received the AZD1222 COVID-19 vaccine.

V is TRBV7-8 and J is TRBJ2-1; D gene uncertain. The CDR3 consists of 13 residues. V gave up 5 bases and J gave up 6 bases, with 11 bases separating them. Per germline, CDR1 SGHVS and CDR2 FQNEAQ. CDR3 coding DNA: TGTGCCAGCAGCCCCCGCAGACGCAATGAGCAGTTCTTC. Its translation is CASSPRRRNEQFF.

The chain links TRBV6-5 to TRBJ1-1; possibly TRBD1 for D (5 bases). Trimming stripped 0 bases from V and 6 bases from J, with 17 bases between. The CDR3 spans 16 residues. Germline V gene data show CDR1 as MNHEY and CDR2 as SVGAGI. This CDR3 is CASSYSVVGALPEAFF. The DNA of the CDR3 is TGTGCCAGCAGTTACTCGGTTGTCGGGGCGCTACCTGAAGCTTTCTTT.

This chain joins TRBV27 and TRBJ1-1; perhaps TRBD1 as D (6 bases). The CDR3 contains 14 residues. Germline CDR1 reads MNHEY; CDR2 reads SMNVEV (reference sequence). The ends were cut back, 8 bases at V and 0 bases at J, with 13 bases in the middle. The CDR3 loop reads CASRAGQMNTEAFF. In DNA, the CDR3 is TGTGCCAGCCGCGCCGGACAGATGAACACTGAAGCTTTCTTT.